This TCR beta chain was sequenced during a study of glioma-infiltrating T cells. Study observations and caveats: Non-neoplastic patients had below-expected tissue-blood divergence, while all gliomas exceeded expectation. CDR3 overlap between tissue and blood was very small.

This clonotype was seen many times. Its cognate antigen is unknown. From germline, CDR1 is DFQATT and CDR2 SNEGSKA (reference sequence). Trimming left V 1 base short and J 3 bases short, with 9 bases between. The CDR3 loop spans 13 amino acids. TCR alpha and beta CDR3 regions were amplified from RNA using iRepertoire nested multiplex PCR. TCRdb redid the calling of the multiplex PCR reads with MiXCR, one entry per CDR3 protein. Found here are 93,000 or so distinct CDR3 sequences, 25% to 30% of them singletons; the top ten hold approximately 46%. The sample comprised glioma tissue, nonneoplastic brain tissue, or PBMCs (not recorded which). This rearrangement joins TRBV20-1 to TRBJ2-5; a possible D gene is TRBD2 (5 bases). The receptor was derived from a human donor with low-grade glioma or glioblastoma, undergoing nonglioma brain surgery, or in good health (not recorded which). CDR3 sequence: CSARVRGKETQYF. CDR3 nucleotides: TGCAGTGCTAGAGTTCGGGGAAAAGAGACCCAGTACTTC.